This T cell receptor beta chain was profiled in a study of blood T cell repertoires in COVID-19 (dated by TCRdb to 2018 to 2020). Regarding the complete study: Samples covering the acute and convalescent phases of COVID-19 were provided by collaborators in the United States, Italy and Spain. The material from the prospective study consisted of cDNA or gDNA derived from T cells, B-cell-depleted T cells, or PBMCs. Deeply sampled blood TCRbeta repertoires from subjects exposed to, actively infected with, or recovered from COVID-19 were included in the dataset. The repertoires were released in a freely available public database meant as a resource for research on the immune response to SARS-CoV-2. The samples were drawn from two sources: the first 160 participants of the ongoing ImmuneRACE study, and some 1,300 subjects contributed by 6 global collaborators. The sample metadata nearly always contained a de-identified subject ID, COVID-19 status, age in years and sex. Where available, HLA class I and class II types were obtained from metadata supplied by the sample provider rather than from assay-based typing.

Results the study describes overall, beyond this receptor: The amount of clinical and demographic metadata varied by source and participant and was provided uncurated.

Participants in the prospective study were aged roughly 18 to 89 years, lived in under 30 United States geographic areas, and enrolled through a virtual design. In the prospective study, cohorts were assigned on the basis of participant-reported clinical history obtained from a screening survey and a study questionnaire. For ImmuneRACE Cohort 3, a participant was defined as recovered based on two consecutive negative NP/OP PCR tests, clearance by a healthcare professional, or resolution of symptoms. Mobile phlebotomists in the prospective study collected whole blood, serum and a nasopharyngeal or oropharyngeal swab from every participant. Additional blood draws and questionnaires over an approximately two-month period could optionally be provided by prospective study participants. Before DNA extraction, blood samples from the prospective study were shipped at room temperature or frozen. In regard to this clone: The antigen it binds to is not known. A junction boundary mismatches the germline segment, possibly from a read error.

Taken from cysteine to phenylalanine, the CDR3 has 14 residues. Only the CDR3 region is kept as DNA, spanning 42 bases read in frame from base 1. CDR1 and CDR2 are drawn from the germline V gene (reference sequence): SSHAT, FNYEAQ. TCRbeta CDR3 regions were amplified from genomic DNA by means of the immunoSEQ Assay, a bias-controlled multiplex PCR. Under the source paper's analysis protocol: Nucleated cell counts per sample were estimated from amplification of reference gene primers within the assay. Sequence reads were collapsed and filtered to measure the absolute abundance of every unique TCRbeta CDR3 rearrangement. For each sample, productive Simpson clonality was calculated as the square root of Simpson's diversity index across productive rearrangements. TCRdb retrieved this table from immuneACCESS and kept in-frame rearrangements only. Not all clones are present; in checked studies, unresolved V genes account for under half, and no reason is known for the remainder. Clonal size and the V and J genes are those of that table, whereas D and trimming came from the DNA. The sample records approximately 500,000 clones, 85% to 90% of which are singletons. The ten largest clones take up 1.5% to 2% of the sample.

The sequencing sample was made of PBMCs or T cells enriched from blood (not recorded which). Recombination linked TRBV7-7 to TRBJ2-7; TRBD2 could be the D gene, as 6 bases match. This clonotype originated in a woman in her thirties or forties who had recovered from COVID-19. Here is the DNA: TGTGCTAGCAGCCCCCCGGGACTTAACCACGAGCAGTACTTC. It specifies CASSPPGLNHEQYF.